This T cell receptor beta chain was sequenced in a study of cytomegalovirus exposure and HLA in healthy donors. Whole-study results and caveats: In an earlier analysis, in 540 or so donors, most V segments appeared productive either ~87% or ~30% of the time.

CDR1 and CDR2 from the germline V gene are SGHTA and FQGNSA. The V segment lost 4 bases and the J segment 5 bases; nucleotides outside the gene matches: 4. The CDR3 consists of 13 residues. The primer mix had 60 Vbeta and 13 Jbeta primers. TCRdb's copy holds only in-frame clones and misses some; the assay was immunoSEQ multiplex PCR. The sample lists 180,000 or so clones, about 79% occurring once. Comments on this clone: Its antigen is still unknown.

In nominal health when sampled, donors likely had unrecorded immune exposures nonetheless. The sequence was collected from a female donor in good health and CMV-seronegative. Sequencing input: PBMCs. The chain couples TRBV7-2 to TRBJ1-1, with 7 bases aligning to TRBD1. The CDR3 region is CASSSQGRTEAFF. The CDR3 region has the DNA TGTGCCAGCAGCTCACAGGGGAGAACTGAAGCTTTCTTT.